Listed here are 4 T cell receptor beta chains from one sample, sequenced in a study of blood T cells in healthy people across ages. The second PCR ran roughly 7 to 12 cycles with a sample-barcoded 5' primer and J-beta primers. TCRdb analysed the 5' RACE reads with MiXCR anew, one entry per CDR3 protein. The table shows some 1.8 million distinct CDR3 sequences, with roughly two fifths occurring only once. What was sequenced was blood. The receptors come from a human donor in good health.

Concerning this clonotype: Relative to the germline gene, one junction end is altered; a read error may explain this. V usage is TRBV10-3 and J usage is TRBJ2-7, with 7 bases identical to TRBD1. This CDR3 has 13 residues. The germline gives CDR1 ENHRY, CDR2 SYGVKD. CDR3 sequence reads: CAMSDGQAYEQYF. The CDR3 region has the DNA TGTGCCATGAGTGATGGACAGGCATACGAGCAGTACTTC.

This clonotype has only one observation. This chain uses TRBV12-3 or TRBV12-4 with TRBJ2-5, with D perhaps TRBD1 (6 bases). The V end was cut by 8 bases, the J end by 5 bases, with 18 bases between. The length of the CDR3 is 14 residues. The CDR3 DNA reads TGTGCCAGCTCCCAGGGGTGGGGGCCCGAGACCCAGTACTTC. This codes for CASSQGWGPETQYF.

This sequence joins TRBV29-1 and TRBJ1-1; D unclear. With 8 bases removed from V and 8 bases from J, the gap between germline ends came to 6 bases. Germline values: CDR1 SQVTM, CDR2 ANQGSEA. CDR3 length: 8 amino acids. The CDR3 DNA is TGCAGCCAGTTAGAAGCTTTCTTT. Its translation is CSQLEAFF.

The chain uses TRBV25-1 and TRBJ1-2; no firm D call. Per germline, CDR1 MGHDK and CDR2 SYGVNS. The CDR3 has 19 residues. V gave up 6 bases and J gave up 5 bases, with 31 bases separating them. In DNA, the CDR3 is TGTGCCAGCAGGGGGTCCGGAAAACATCGCCCACGTTCATATTATGGCTACACCTTC. This gives the protein CASRGSGKHRPRSYYGYTF.